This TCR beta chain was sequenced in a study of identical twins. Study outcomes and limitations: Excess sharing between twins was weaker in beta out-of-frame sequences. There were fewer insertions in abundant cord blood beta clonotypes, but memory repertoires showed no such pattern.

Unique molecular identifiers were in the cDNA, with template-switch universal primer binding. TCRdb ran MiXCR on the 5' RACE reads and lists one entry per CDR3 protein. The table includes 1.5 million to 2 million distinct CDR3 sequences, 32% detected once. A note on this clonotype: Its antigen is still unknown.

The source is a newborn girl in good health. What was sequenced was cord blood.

CDR3 sequence reads: CASSASGTGPYEQYF. DNA of the CDR3: TGTGCCAGCAGTGCCTCCGGGACAGGCCCCTACGAGCAGTACTTC. V is TRBV27 and J is TRBJ2-7; the match to TRBD1 covers 8 bases. After removal of 5 bases from V and 2 bases from J, the junction contained 8 bases not matched to a gene. From germline, CDR1 is MNHEY and CDR2 SMNVEV (reference sequence). The CDR3 is 15 residues long.